Listed below are T cell receptor beta chains from one sample, sequenced in a study of CD8 T cells in Susac syndrome. MiXCR was run by TCRdb on the immunoSEQ multiplex PCR reads, yielding one entry per CDR3 protein. This repertoire shows about 180,000 distinct CDR3 sequences, almost 96% found once; its top ten account for around 0.093%. Sequenced material: CD4+ T cells from PBMCs. The receptors shown here come from a human donor with multiple sclerosis. Each CDR3 is given with its conserved first and last residue. The D gene is left open where the match is weak. Where a row states a size, it is once, few, many or the class of an expanded clone; other rows omit it.

D: TRBD1
V: TRBV23-1
J: TRBJ1-6
size: once
CDR3: CASSQTGQRNSPLHF
DNA: TGCGCCAGCAGTCAGACGGGACAGCGCAATTCACCCCTCCACTTT

D: TRBD1
V: TRBV2
J: TRBJ1-2
size: -
CDR3: CASSDGTGGASGYTF
DNA: TGTGCCAGCAGTGATGGGACAGGGGGAGCGAGTGGCTACACCTTC

D: TRBD2
V: TRBV28
J: TRBJ2-3
size: once
CDR3: CASSPGLAGGDTQYF
DNA: TGTGCCAGCAGTCCAGGACTAGCGGGGGGAGATACGCAGTATTTT

D: TRBD2
V: TRBV20-1
J: TRBJ2-3
size: -
CDR3: CTLAGGLADTQYF
DNA: TGCACCTTAGCGGGGGGCCTAGCAGATACGCAGTATTTT

D: -
V: TRBV29-1
J: TRBJ2-7
size: few
CDR3: CSVRAGAYEQYF
DNA: TGCAGCGTTAGGGCAGGGGCCTACGAGCAGTACTTC

D: -
V: TRBV24-1
J: TRBJ2-3
size: -
CDR3: CATSDYGSLDTQYF
DNA: TGTGCCACCAGTGATTACGGTAGCCTGGATACGCAGTATTTT

D: TRBD2
V: TRBV10-3
J: TRBJ2-2
size: -
CDR3: CAISGTSGNTGELFF
DNA: TGTGCCATCAGTGGGACTAGCGGGAACACCGGGGAGCTGTTTTTT

D: -
V: TRBV20-1
J: TRBJ1-2
size: -
CDR3: CSARNPWGAHYGYTF
DNA: TGCAGTGCTAGAAACCCCTGGGGGGCGCACTATGGCTACACCTTC

D: -
V: TRBV18
J: TRBJ1-1
size: -
CDR3: CASSPLQGNTEAFF
DNA: TGTGCCAGCTCACCACTACAGGGGAACACTGAAGCTTTCTTT

D: TRBD1
V: TRBV20-1
J: TRBJ2-2
size: once
CDR3: CSASNPPGQGAPGELFF
DNA: TGCAGTGCCTCAAATCCACCGGGACAGGGGGCGCCCGGGGAGCTGTTTTTT

D: -
V: TRBV3-1
J: TRBJ1-2
size: few
CDR3: CASSQGSGGNYGYTF
DNA: TGTGCCAGCAGCCAAGGCTCGGGGGGGAACTATGGCTACACCTTC

D: TRBD1
V: TRBV5-1
J: TRBJ2-5
size: -
CDR3: CASSPGQWGTQYF
DNA: TGCGCCAGCAGCCCGGGACAGTGGGGGACCCAGTACTTC

D: TRBD1
V: TRBV5-1
J: TRBJ1-5
size: -
CDR3: CASSDRVGNQPQHF
DNA: TGCGCCAGCAGTGACAGGGTGGGCAATCAGCCCCAGCATTTT

D: -
V: TRBV9
J: TRBJ2-3
size: once
CDR3: CASSVRPSLDTQYF
DNA: TGTGCCAGCAGCGTTCGCCCGTCCCTAGATACGCAGTATTTT

D: -
V: TRBV30
J: TRBJ1-1
size: -
CDR3: CAWSRMGPNTEAFF
DNA: TGTGCCTGGAGTAGGATGGGCCCGAACACTGAAGCTTTCTTT

D: -
V: TRBV2
J: TRBJ1-2
size: -
CDR3: CASSDGRETTGTF
DNA: TGTGCCAGCAGTGATGGCAGGGAAACAACGGGCACCTTC

D: -
V: TRBV6-5
J: TRBJ2-6
size: -
CDR3: CASSYSGANVLTF
DNA: TGTGCCAGCAGTTACTCTGGGGCCAACGTCCTGACTTTC

D: -
V: TRBV12-3/TRBV12-4
J: TRBJ1-6
size: -
CDR3: CASSLGQRVGTPLHF
DNA: TGTGCCAGCAGTCTAGGACAAAGGGTGGGGACACCCCTCCACTTT

D: -
V: TRBV30
J: TRBJ2-4
size: -
CDR3: CAWSAGRAPGSIQYF
DNA: TGTGCCTGGAGTGCAGGACGCGCGCCTGGTAGCATTCAGTACTTC

D: -
V: TRBV18
J: TRBJ1-3
size: -
CDR3: CASSPLAGISGNTIYF
DNA: TGTGCCAGCTCACCACTCGCGGGGATCTCTGGAAACACCATATATTTT

D: TRBD1
V: TRBV29-1
J: TRBJ2-7
size: -
CDR3: CSVEHPRRGTGWANEQYF
DNA: TGCAGCGTTGAACACCCCAGGCGGGGGACAGGGTGGGCCAACGAGCAGTACTTC

D: -
V: TRBV2
J: TRBJ1-1
size: -
CDR3: CAITLRDQQTGGTEAFF
DNA: TGTGCCATCACCCTAAGGGATCAACAGACCGGGGGCACTGAAGCTTTCTTT

D: -
V: TRBV5-1
J: TRBJ1-6
size: once
CDR3: CASSLDTAGSPLHF
DNA: TGCGCCAGCAGCTTGGACACGGCGGGTTCACCCCTCCACTTT

D: -
V: TRBV4-1
J: TRBJ2-7
size: -
CDR3: CASSQVMTARTYEQYF
DNA: TGCGCCAGCAGCCAAGTCATGACAGCAAGAACCTACGAGCAGTACTTC

D: -
V: TRBV12-3/TRBV12-4
J: TRBJ1-2
size: -
CDR3: CASRPTGYGYTF
DNA: TGTGCCAGCAGGCCTACAGGATATGGCTACACCTTC

D: -
V: TRBV24-1
J: TRBJ1-5
size: -
CDR3: CATSDSRLREGNQPQHF
DNA: TGTGCCACCAGTGACTCCCGCCTGAGGGAAGGCAATCAGCCCCAGCATTTT

D: -
V: TRBV29-1
J: TRBJ2-1
size: -
CDR3: CSVCPGRCLNEQFF
DNA: TGCAGCGTGTGTCCGGGACGGTGCCTCAATGAGCAGTTCTTC

D: -
V: TRBV24-1
J: TRBJ1-2
size: -
CDR3: CATSDLGQPYGYTF
DNA: TGTGCCACCAGTGATTTGGGACAGCCTTATGGCTACACCTTC

D: -
V: TRBV6-5
J: TRBJ2-7
size: once
CDR3: CASSELGPYEQYF
DNA: TGTGCCAGCAGTGAACTCGGCCCCTACGAGCAGTACTTC

D: -
V: TRBV30
J: TRBJ2-2
size: -
CDR3: CAWSLRGPLTGELFF
DNA: TGTGCCTGGAGTCTGCGGGGGCCGCTCACCGGGGAGCTGTTTTTT

D: -
V: TRBV10-3
J: TRBJ2-3
size: -
CDR3: CAISGSEGPTDTQYF
DNA: TGTGCCATCAGTGGATCGGAGGGACCGACAGATACGCAGTATTTT

D: -
V: TRBV20-1
J: TRBJ2-5
size: -
CDR3: CSATPGLGNLYQETQYF
DNA: TGCAGTGCTACACCTGGACTGGGTAATTTGTACCAAGAGACCCAGTACTTC

D: TRBD1
V: TRBV30
J: TRBJ2-1
size: once
CDR3: CAWRRDRGVYNEQFF
DNA: TGTGCCTGGAGGCGAGACAGGGGGGTCTACAATGAGCAGTTCTTC

D: TRBD2
V: TRBV12-3/TRBV12-4
J: TRBJ2-7
size: -
CDR3: CASSFSPASGETRGEQYF
DNA: TGTGCCAGCAGTTTTTCCCCAGCTAGCGGGGAAACTCGTGGCGAGCAGTACTTC

D: -
V: TRBV12-3/TRBV12-4
J: TRBJ1-2
size: -
CDR3: CASSQAGTQANYGYTF
DNA: TGTGCCAGCAGTCAGGCCGGGACACAAGCTAACTATGGCTACACCTTC

D: -
V: TRBV30
J: TRBJ1-5
size: once
CDR3: CAWSVWRAGTEGQPQHF
DNA: TGTGCCTGGAGTGTTTGGAGGGCAGGGACCGAAGGTCAGCCCCAGCATTTT

D: TRBD2
V: TRBV4-2
J: TRBJ2-3
size: -
CDR3: CASSPSGGSAQYF
DNA: TGTGCCAGCAGCCCATCGGGGGGTAGTGCGCAGTATTTT

D: -
V: TRBV7-9
J: TRBJ2-7
size: -
CDR3: CASSLASLRGQYF
DNA: TGTGCCAGCAGCTTAGCGAGCTTACGAGGGCAGTACTTC

D: -
V: TRBV28
J: TRBJ2-7
size: -
CDR3: CASSPIALSYEQYF
DNA: TGTGCCAGCAGCCCAATTGCCCTTTCCTACGAGCAGTACTTC

D: TRBD2
V: TRBV7-9
J: TRBJ2-1
size: -
CDR3: CASSYSSGQNNEQFF
DNA: TGTGCCAGCAGCTACTCTAGCGGTCAAAACAATGAGCAGTTCTTC

D: -
V: TRBV20-1
J: TRBJ2-5
size: -
CDR3: CSADKNRQETQYF
DNA: TGCAGTGCTGATAAAAACAGACAAGAGACCCAGTACTTC

D: -
V: TRBV6-5
J: TRBJ2-7
size: few
CDR3: CASSGLYEQYF
DNA: TGTGCCAGCAGTGGCCTCTACGAGCAGTACTTC

D: TRBD2
V: TRBV4-3
J: TRBJ2-3
size: -
CDR3: CASSRLAGVADTQYF
DNA: TGCGCCAGCAGCCGCCTAGCGGGGGTGGCAGATACGCAGTATTTT

D: TRBD2
V: TRBV29-1
J: TRBJ2-5
size: -
CDR3: CSVTSGGRQETQYF
DNA: TGCAGCGTTACAAGCGGGGGGCGCCAAGAGACCCAGTACTTC

D: TRBD1
V: TRBV2
J: TRBJ2-5
size: -
CDR3: CASSGGQYQETQYF
DNA: TGTGCCAGCAGTGGGGGACAGTACCAAGAGACCCAGTACTTC

D: TRBD1
V: TRBV7-2
J: TRBJ2-1
size: -
CDR3: CASSPGQPSYNEQFF
DNA: TGTGCCAGCAGCCCGGGACAGCCCTCCTACAATGAGCAGTTCTTC

D: -
V: TRBV4-1
J: TRBJ1-1
size: -
CDR3: CASSQAVDRAQNTEAFF
DNA: TGCGCCAGCAGCCAAGCTGTTGACAGAGCCCAGAACACTGAAGCTTTCTTT

D: -
V: TRBV19
J: TRBJ1-6
size: -
CDR3: CASSIRESPLHF
DNA: TGTGCCAGTAGTATCCGAGAATCACCCCTCCACTTT

D: TRBD1
V: TRBV20-1
J: TRBJ2-2
size: -
CDR3: CSAPGTGANTGELFF
DNA: TGCAGTGCCCCTGGGACAGGGGCGAACACCGGGGAGCTGTTTTTT

D: -
V: TRBV2
J: TRBJ2-5
size: -
CDR3: CALGGAGETQYF
DNA: TGTGCTCTGGGCGGGGCGGGGGAGACCCAGTACTTC

D: -
V: TRBV29-1
J: TRBJ1-2
size: -
CDR3: CSGGGDYGYTF
DNA: TGCAGCGGTGGGGGCGACTATGGCTACACCTTC

D: TRBD2
V: TRBV5-1
J: TRBJ2-3
size: -
CDR3: CASSLGTSATDTQYF
DNA: TGCGCCAGCAGCTTGGGGACTAGCGCCACAGATACGCAGTATTTT